The 32 T cell receptor beta chains in this list originate from one sample, sequenced in a study of neoadjuvant anti-PD-1 for oral cavity cancer. The repertoire was sequenced with immunoSEQ multiplex PCR; TCRdb's copy has only in-frame clones and lacks some. Of over 11,000 clones in the sample, approximately 70% were seen once. Sequences were derived from PBMCs, sampled before nivolumab (anti-PD-1) treatment. The origin of the receptors is a person between 40 and 80 years old with oral cavity squamous cell carcinoma.

V and J are TRBV9 and TRBJ2-7; 10 bases are a match to TRBD2. J was trimmed by 9 bases and V by 3 bases; bases with no gene match: 18. Germline assignment: CDR1 SGDLS and CDR2 YYNGEE. The CDR3 spans 17 residues. This chain's CDR3 is CASSALPGTSVLKRQYF. CDR3 sequence (DNA): TGTGCCAGCAGCGCCCTCCCCGGGACTAGCGTTCTTAAAAGGCAGTACTTC.

The gene calls are TRBV27 and TRBJ2-7; 12 bases agree with TRBD2. The CDR3 is 17 amino acids. Germline V lookup: CDR1 MNHEY, CDR2 SMNVEV (reference sequence). Germline trimming cut 5 bases from V and 2 bases from J; bases unmatched to any gene: 10. The CDR3 loop reads CASSQRTSGTHPYEQYF. CDR3 nucleotides: TGTGCCAGCAGTCAACGGACTAGCGGGACCCATCCCTACGAGCAGTACTTC.

The chain combines TRBV5-1 with TRBJ1-1, with TRBD1 identical over 7 bases. V was pared by 1 base and J by 11 bases, with 11 bases of the junction left unmatched. The CDR3 is 14 amino acids. Germline CDR1 and CDR2: SGHRS and YFSETQ. CDR3 sequence: CASSLNRQGVTAFF. CDR3 bases: TGCGCCAGCAGCTTGAACCGACAGGGAGTGACGGCTTTCTTT.

This chain links TRBV5-1 with TRBJ2-7, with D possibly being TRBD1 (6 bases). Germline V gene sequence: CDR1 SGHRS, CDR2 YFSETQ. This CDR3 is 14 amino acids long. V was trimmed by 4 bases and J by 3 bases, leaving 14 bases between them. The CDR3 DNA is TGCGCCAGCAGCCCTGGGGGCTCCCACTACGAGCAGTACTTC. This gives the protein CASSPGGSHYEQYF.

The genes are TRBV7-6 and TRBJ1-6; D ambiguous. This CDR3 is 16 amino acids long. Deletions cut 2 bases from V and 14 bases from J, with 22 bases between. The V gene's germline CDR1 is SGHVS and CDR2 FNYEAQ. CDR3 in DNA: TGTGCCAGCAGCTTATTAGGTGGGAACCCCCCTACGGCCCTCCACTTT. Translating gives CASSLLGGNPPTALHF.

The J gene is TRBJ2-7, the V gene TRBV11-2; D is possibly TRBD2 (6 bases). V was trimmed by 4 bases and J by 0 bases, leaving 19 bases between them. From germline, CDR1 is SGHAT and CDR2 FQNNGV. This CDR3 is 17 amino acids long. Here the CDR3 DNA reads TGTGCCAGCAGCTCGGCTGGGCGGGGATACAGCTCCTACGAGCAGTACTTC. Translation: CASSSAGRGYSSYEQYF.

V and J are TRBV29-1 and TRBJ2-5; D is perhaps TRBD1 or TRBD2 (6 bases each). Trimming took 6 bases from V and 4 from J, leaving 12 bases between them. The CDR3 sequence is 12 residues long. Per the germline V gene, CDR1 is SQVTM and CDR2 is ANQGSEA. The CDR3 region is CSVARGGETQYF. The CDR3 region has the DNA TGCAGCGTGGCCAGGGGAGGAGAGACCCAGTACTTC.

This rearrangement joins TRBV5-4 to TRBJ2-2, with 11 bases identical to TRBD2. V dropped 3 bases and J dropped 4; count of bases not matched to a gene: 5. Germline CDR1 is SGHNT and CDR2 is YYREEE (reference sequence). The CDR3 has 16 residues. Here the CDR3 reads CASSWTSGFGTGELFF. CDR3 nucleotide sequence: TGTGCCAGCAGCTGGACTAGCGGGTTCGGCACCGGGGAGCTGTTTTTT.

The chain has TRBV28 and TRBJ2-2; D is possibly TRBD2 (5 bases). V lost 11 bases to trimming and J lost 7 bases, with 11 bases between them. Germline V gene sequence: CDR1 MDHEN, CDR2 SYDVKM. This CDR3 contains 11 residues. CDR3 sequence (DNA): TGTGCCGCGGAGCGGAACGGGGAGCTGTTTTTT. It yields the protein CAAERNGELFF. Looking up the rest from reference TRBV28 and TRBJ2-2 gives the full variable domain: DVKVTQSSRYLVKRTGEKVFLECVQDMDHENMFWYRQDPGLGLRLIYFSYDVKMKEKGDIPEGYSVSREKKERFSLILESASTNQTSMYLCAAERNGELFFGEGSRLTVL.

V is TRBV4-1 and J is TRBJ1-3; D gene uncertain. V was trimmed by 0 bases and J by 3 bases, leaving 15 bases between them. The V gene's germline CDR1 is MGHRA and CDR2 YSYEKL. The length of the CDR3 is 17 residues. The CDR3: CASSQDKDGSNGNTIYF. CDR3 in DNA: TGCGCCAGCAGCCAAGATAAGGACGGCTCGAATGGAAACACCATATATTTT.

This clone was seen once. The chain carries TRBV2 and TRBJ1-5; D is unresolved. This CDR3 is built from 14 residues. V lost 7 bases and J lost 1, with 11 bases in between. Germline CDR1 and CDR2: SNHLY and FYNNEI. The CDR3 sequence: CASTEFLSNQPQHF. Here the CDR3 DNA reads TGTGCCAGCACTGAGTTCCTGAGCAATCAGCCCCAGCATTTT.

This clone has just a few counts. This chain links TRBV28 with TRBJ1-1, with a tentative D call TRBD1 (6 bases). This CDR3 spans 13 amino acids. The V and J ends lost 5 bases and 6 bases respectively, with 13 bases between them. CDR1 and CDR2 from the germline V gene are MDHEN and SYDVKM. The CDR3 loop is CASSQGTLPEAFF. CDR3 in DNA: TGTGCCAGCAGTCAAGGGACACTCCCTGAAGCTTTCTTT.

The rearrangement links TRBV6-5 to TRBJ2-3, with a possible D match to TRBD2 (6 bases). V was shortened by 10 bases and J by 2 bases, with 13 bases between the two germline ends. Germline CDR1 is MNHEY and CDR2 is SVGAGI. The CDR3 contains 13 residues. The CDR3 coding sequence is TGTGCCACCAGGGACTCTTCCACAGATACGCAGTATTTT. This codes for CATRDSSTDTQYF.

This rearrangement joins TRBV12-5 to TRBJ1-2, with a weak D call TRBD1 (5 bases). Trimming shortened V by 3 bases and J by 6 bases, and 20 bases separated the two germline ends. CDR3 length: 16 residues. CDR1 and CDR2 from the germline V gene are LGHNT and FRNRAP. CDR3 in amino acids: CASGFLTGRGTNGYTF. In DNA, the CDR3 is TGTGCTAGTGGTTTTCTTACAGGCAGAGGCACAAATGGCTACACCTTC.

V gene TRBV7-2 combines with J gene TRBJ1-5, with TRBD1 as a possible D gene (5 bases). Germline V lookup: CDR1 SGHTA, CDR2 FQGNSA. The germline V and J ends were trimmed by 5 bases and 1 base, with 12 bases remaining between them. CDR3 size: 15 residues. The CDR3 is CASSPDSSSNQPQHF. The CDR3, as DNA: TGTGCCAGCAGCCCAGACAGCTCGAGCAATCAGCCCCAGCATTTT.

This chain joins TRBV5-6 and TRBJ2-1, with 13 bases matching TRBD2. The V and J ends lost 2 bases and 0 bases, in that order; junction bases with no gene match: 8. The CDR3 runs to 19 residues. CDR1 SGHDT and CDR2 YYEEEE come from the germline V gene. The DNA for the CDR3 is TGTGCCAGCAGCTTTGGACTAGCGGGGGCTCCGAGCTCCTACAATGAGCAGTTCTTC. This sequence encodes CASSFGLAGAPSSYNEQFF.

The genes are TRBV29-1 and TRBJ2-7; D assignment may be TRBD1 or TRBD2 (5 bases each). Between the trimmed V and J ends, which lost 1 base and 5 bases, there was a span of 15 bases. The CDR3 has 14 amino acids. Germline-derived CDR1 and CDR2 are SQVTM and ANQGSEA. The CDR3 region is CSVEGGDTMNEQYF. The CDR3 coding sequence is TGCAGCGTTGAAGGAGGGGATACTATGAACGAGCAGTACTTC.

The CDR3 DNA reads as TGTGCCAGCAGCTTAATTACGAGGGGCTCTGGAAACACCATATATTTT. This codes for CASSLITRGSGNTIYF. This sequence joins TRBV7-2 and TRBJ1-3; perhaps TRBD1 as D (5 bases). The length of the CDR3 is 16 residues. The germline CDR1 and CDR2 sequences are SGHTA and FQGNSA. With 2 bases removed from V and 0 bases from J, the gap between germline ends came to 11 bases.

The chain employs TRBV6-5 and TRBJ1-1, with 7 bases that match TRBD1. From germline, CDR1 is MNHEY and CDR2 SVGAGI. Germline trimming cut 6 bases from V and 0 bases from J; bases unmatched to any gene: 4. CDR3 size: 14 residues. The CDR3 DNA is TGTGCCAGCAGCAGGGGGGACATGAACACTGAAGCTTTCTTT. Protein sequence: CASSRGDMNTEAFF.

V gene TRBV5-1 combines with J gene TRBJ1-3, with D perhaps TRBD1 (5 bases). This CDR3 region has 14 residues. CDR1 SGHRS and CDR2 YFSETQ come from the germline V gene. V shed 0 bases and J shed 4 bases, with 8 bases lying between them. The CDR3 here is CASSLEGTGNTIYF. The CDR3, as DNA: TGCGCCAGCAGCTTGGAAGGGACCGGAAACACCATATATTTT.

The chain carries TRBV5-1 and TRBJ2-2; unclear D gene. The germline V gene has CDR1 SGHRS and CDR2 YFSETQ. The CDR3 totals 17 residues. Trimming took off 1 base at V and 4 bases at J, with 17 bases between the two ends. The CDR3 here is CASSLLGGSSGTGELFF. The DNA of the CDR3 is TGCGCCAGCAGCTTGTTAGGCGGCAGCTCTGGCACCGGGGAGCTGTTTTTT.

The chain combines TRBV15 with TRBJ1-1; D is undetermined. V was shortened by 4 bases and J by 1 base, with 4 bases between the two germline ends. The CDR3 is 12 amino acids. Per germline, CDR1 LNHNV and CDR2 YYDKDF (reference sequence). CDR3 coding DNA: TGTGCCACCAGCATAAGGAACACTGAAGCTTTCTTT. This gives the protein CATSIRNTEAFF.

V usage is TRBV9 and J usage is TRBJ1-1; no definite D call. Trimming left V 0 bases short and J 1 base short, with 4 bases between. CDR3 size: 13 residues. CDR1 SGDLS and CDR2 YYNGEE come from the germline V gene. CDR3 amino acids: CASSVGRNTEAFF. As DNA, the CDR3 is TGTGCCAGCAGCGTAGGACGGAACACTGAAGCTTTCTTT.

The chain couples TRBV9 to TRBJ1-4; D remains ambiguous. This CDR3 region has 15 residues. CDR1 is SGDLS and CDR2 is YYNGEE in the germline V gene. V was cut by 0 bases and J by 6 bases, with 12 bases left in between. The CDR3 sequence: CASSVEGTWDEKLFF. The DNA for the CDR3 is TGTGCCAGCAGCGTAGAGGGAACGTGGGATGAAAAACTGTTTTTT.

The CDR3, as DNA: TGTGCCAGCAGCTTGGAAGGACTGGATACCTACGAGCAGTACTTC. Encoded protein: CASSLEGLDTYEQYF. V gene TRBV5-6 combines with J gene TRBJ2-7, with a possible D match to TRBD2 (5 bases). The V gene lost 0 bases and the J gene lost 2 bases, with 12 bases spanning the gap. The CDR3 length is 15 residues. CDR1 SGHDT and CDR2 YYEEEE come from the germline V gene.

V usage is TRBV5-1 and J usage is TRBJ1-1, with D perhaps matching TRBD1 (6 bases). Germline values: CDR1 SGHRS, CDR2 YFSETQ. The V gene lost 5 bases and the J gene lost 1 base, with 12 bases spanning the gap. CDR3 length: 14 residues. CDR3: CASSPGQTNTEAFF. The CDR3 nucleotides are TGCGCCAGCAGTCCTGGACAGACGAACACTGAAGCTTTCTTT.

The chain joins TRBV30 to TRBJ2-3; unclear D gene. The V gene lost 1 base and the J gene lost 3 bases, with 14 bases spanning the gap. The CDR3 spans 15 residues. Germline loops: CDR1 GTSNPN, CDR2 SVGIG (reference sequence). The CDR3 DNA reads as TGTGCCTGGAGTGATACGGGCTCCAGGACAGATACGCAGTATTTT. Its translation: CAWSDTGSRTDTQYF. The full variable domain, with the rest looked up from reference TRBV30 and TRBJ2-3, is SQTIHQWPATLVQPVGSPLSLECTVEGTSNPNLYWYRQAAGRGLQLLFYSVGIGQISSEVPQNLSASRPQDRQFILSSKKLLLSDSGFYLCAWSDTGSRTDTQYFGPGTRLTVL.

The chain recombines TRBV6-1 with TRBJ2-2; D is tentatively TRBD1 or TRBD2 (5 bases each). Germline V CDR1 and CDR2: MNHNS, SASEGT. V lost 8 bases to trimming and J lost 1 base, with 14 bases between them. The CDR3 runs 15 residues. The CDR3 here is CASGLGPRNTGELFF. The CDR3 DNA sequence: TGTGCCAGCGGATTGGGACCTCGGAACACCGGGGAGCTGTTTTTT.

V is TRBV19 and J is TRBJ2-3, with TRBD2 matching 8 bases. V lost 5 bases and J lost 4; bases outside the gene matches: 5. The germline V gene has CDR1 LNHDA and CDR2 SQIVND (reference sequence). This CDR3 contains 14 residues. The CDR3 reads CASSDGRAPDTQYF. The CDR3 nucleotides read TGTGCCAGTAGTGACGGGAGGGCCCCAGATACGCAGTATTTT.

J is TRBJ2-3 and V is TRBV9; TRBD2 matches at 9 bases. This CDR3 comprises 18 residues. V lost 0 bases and J lost 2; bases outside the gene matches: 10. Germline V gene sequence: CDR1 SGDLS, CDR2 YYNGEE. In DNA, the CDR3 is TGTGCCAGCAGCGTAGCTACGTCTAGCGGGGCGCTCACAGATACGCAGTATTTT. This gives the protein CASSVATSSGALTDTQYF.

The chain uses TRBV19 and TRBJ2-7; the match to TRBD1 covers 8 bases. There are 15 residues in the CDR3. The V and J ends lost 0 bases and 4 bases, in that order; junction bases with no gene match: 5. Germline V gene lookup returns CDR1 LNHDA and CDR2 SQIVND (reference sequence). For the CDR3, the DNA is TGTGCCAGTAGTATAGATGCAGGGGGCCGGTACGAGCAGTACTTC. This translates into CASSIDAGGRYEQYF.

The V and J genes are TRBV5-4 and TRBJ2-1; TRBD1 agrees at 9 bases. V was clipped by 2 bases and J by 7 bases; unmatched bases: 7. There are 15 residues in the CDR3. The germline CDR1 and CDR2 sequences are SGHNT and YYREEE (reference sequence). The CDR3 region is CASSFLDRGGNEQFF. As DNA, the CDR3 is TGTGCCAGCAGCTTCTTGGACAGGGGTGGGAATGAGCAGTTCTTC. Looking up the rest from reference TRBV5-4 and TRBJ2-1 gives the full variable domain: ETGVTQSPTHLIKTRGQQVTLRCSSQSGHNTVSWYQQALGQGPQFIFQYYREEENGRGNFPPRFSGLQFPNYSSELNVNALELDDSALYLCASSFLDRGGNEQFFGPGTRLTVL.